This TCR beta chain was sequenced during a study of blood T cell repertoires in COVID-19. About the study: Spain, Italy and the United States supplied samples that represented acute and convalescent COVID-19. Sources were T cells, B-cell-depleted T cells, or PBMCs; the material itself was cDNA or gDNA.

As originally analysed: Counts of nucleated cells, estimated from reference gene primer amplification, were obtained. Only in-frame clones appear in the TCRdb table, and some are missing; sequencing was by immunoSEQ multiplex PCR. The DNA was the basis for D and trimming; V, J and clone size are from that table. This sample carries 100,000 to 150,000 clones, around 87% of them seen once, and the ten largest clones take less than 9.5%. The J segment lost 1 base and the V segment lost 9 bases, leaving 9 bases of the junction unmatched. The CDR3 has 15 amino acids. The germline CDR1 and CDR2 sequences are SNHLY and FYNNEI.

The sequence derives from a human donor in a cohort sampled during active COVID-19. The chain employs TRBV2 and TRBJ1-5; 7 bases are shared with TRBD1. Sequencing was performed on peripheral blood. CDR3 in amino acids: CASHEGASSNQPQHF. CDR3 coding DNA: TGTGCCAGTCATGAGGGGGCCTCCAGCAATCAGCCCCAGCATTTT.